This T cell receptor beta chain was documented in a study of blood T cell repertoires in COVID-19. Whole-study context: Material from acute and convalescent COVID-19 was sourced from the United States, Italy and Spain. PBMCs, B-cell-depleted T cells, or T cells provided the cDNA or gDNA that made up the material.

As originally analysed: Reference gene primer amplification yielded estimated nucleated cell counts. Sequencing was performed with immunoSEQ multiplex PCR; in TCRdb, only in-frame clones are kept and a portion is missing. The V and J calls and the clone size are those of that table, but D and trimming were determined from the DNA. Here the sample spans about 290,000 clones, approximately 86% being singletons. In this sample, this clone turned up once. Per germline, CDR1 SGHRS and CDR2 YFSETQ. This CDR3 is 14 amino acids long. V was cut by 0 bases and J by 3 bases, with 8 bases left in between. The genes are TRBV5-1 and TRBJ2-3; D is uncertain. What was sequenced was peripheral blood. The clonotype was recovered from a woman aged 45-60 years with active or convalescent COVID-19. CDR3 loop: CASSLERGTDTQYF. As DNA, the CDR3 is TGCGCCAGCAGCTTGGAGCGTGGGACAGATACGCAGTATTTT.